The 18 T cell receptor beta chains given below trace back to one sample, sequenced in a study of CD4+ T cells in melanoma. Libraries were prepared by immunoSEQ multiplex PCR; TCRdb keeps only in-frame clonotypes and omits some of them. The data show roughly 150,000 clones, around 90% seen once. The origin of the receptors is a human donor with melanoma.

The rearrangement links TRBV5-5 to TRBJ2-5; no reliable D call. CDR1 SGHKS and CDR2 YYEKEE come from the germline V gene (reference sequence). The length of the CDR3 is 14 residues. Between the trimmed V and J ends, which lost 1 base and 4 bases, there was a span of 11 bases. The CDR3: CASSLRASGETQYF. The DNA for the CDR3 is TGTGCCAGCAGCTTGAGGGCGTCGGGAGAGACCCAGTACTTC.

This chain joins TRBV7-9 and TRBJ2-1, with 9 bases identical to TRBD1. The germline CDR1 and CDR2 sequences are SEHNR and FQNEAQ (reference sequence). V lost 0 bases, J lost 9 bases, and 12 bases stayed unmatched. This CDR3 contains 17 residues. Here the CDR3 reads CASSLAGGRGQGGEQFF. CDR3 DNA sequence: TGTGCCAGCAGCTTAGCGGGCGGTCGGGGACAGGGTGGTGAGCAGTTCTTC.

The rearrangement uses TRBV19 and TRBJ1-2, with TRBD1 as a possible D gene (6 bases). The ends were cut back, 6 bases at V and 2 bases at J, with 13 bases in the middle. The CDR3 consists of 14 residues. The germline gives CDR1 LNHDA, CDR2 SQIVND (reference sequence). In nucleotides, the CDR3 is TGTGCCAGTAGGATACAGGGCGTCAACTATGGCTACACCTTC. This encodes CASRIQGVNYGYTF.

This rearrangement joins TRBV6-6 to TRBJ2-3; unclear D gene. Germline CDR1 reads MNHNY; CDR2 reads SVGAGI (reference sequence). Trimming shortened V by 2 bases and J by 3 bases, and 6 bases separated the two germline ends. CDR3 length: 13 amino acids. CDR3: CASSYRPTDTQYF. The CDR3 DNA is TGTGCCAGCAGTTACCGACCGACAGATACGCAGTATTTT.

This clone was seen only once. The chain's CDR3 is CASSEDFGGPEAFF. CDR3 nucleotide sequence: TGTGCCAGCAGTGAAGACTTCGGGGGTCCTGAAGCTTTCTTT. The rearrangement joins TRBV6-1 to TRBJ1-1; possibly TRBD1 for D (5 bases). The CDR3 has 14 amino acids. V was clipped by 1 base and J by 6 bases, with 12 bases between them. Germline CDR1 MNHNS, CDR2 SASEGT.

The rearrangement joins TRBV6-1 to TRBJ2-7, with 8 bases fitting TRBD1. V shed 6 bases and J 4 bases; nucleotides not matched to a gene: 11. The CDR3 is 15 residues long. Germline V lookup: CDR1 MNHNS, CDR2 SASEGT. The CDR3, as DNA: TGTGCCAGCAGGGGAGCCGGGACAGGAACTTACGAGCAGTACTTC. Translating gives CASRGAGTGTYEQYF.

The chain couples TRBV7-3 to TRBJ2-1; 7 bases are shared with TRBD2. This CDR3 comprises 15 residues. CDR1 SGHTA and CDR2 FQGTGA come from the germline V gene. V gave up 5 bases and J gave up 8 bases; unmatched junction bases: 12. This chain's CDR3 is CASSRSRGVGDEQFF. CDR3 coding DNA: TGTGCCAGCAGCCGAAGTCGGGGGGTTGGCGATGAGCAGTTCTTC.

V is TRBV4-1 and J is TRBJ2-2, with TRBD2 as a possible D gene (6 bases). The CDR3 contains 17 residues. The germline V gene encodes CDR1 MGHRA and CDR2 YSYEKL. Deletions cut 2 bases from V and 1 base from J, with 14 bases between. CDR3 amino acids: CASSQPPGGVNTGELFF. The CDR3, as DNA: TGCGCCAGCAGCCAACCCCCCGGCGGGGTGAACACCGGGGAGCTGTTTTTT.

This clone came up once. The CDR3 here is CASTNPDSSNQPQHF. The CDR3 DNA reads TGTGCCAGCACCAACCCGGACAGTAGCAATCAGCCCCAGCATTTT. The genes are TRBV6-6 and TRBJ1-5; maybe TRBD1 (6 bases). CDR3 length equals 15 residues. The germline V gene has CDR1 MNHNY and CDR2 SVGAGI (reference sequence). V was pared by 7 bases and J by 0 bases, with 13 bases between.

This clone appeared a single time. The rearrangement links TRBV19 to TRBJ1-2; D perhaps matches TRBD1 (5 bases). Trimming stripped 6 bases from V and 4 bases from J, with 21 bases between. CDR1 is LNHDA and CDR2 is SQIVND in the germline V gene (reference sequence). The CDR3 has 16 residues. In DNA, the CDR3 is TGTGCCAGTAGGCTCGTTCCCCGGGGGTCGATCTATGGCTACACCTTC. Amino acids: CASRLVPRGSIYGYTF. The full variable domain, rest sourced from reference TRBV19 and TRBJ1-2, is DGGITQSPKYLFRKEGQNVTLSCEQNLNHDAMYWYRQDPGQGLRLIYYSQIVNDFQKGDIAEGYSVSREKKESFPLTVTSAQKNPTAFYLCASRLVPRGSIYGYTFGSGTRLTVV.

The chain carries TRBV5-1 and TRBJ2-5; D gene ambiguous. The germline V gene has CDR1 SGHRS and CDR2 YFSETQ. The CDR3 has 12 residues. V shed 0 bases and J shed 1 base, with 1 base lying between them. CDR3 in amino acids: CASSLAQETQYF. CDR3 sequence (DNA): TGCGCCAGCAGCTTGGCCCAAGAGACCCAGTACTTC.

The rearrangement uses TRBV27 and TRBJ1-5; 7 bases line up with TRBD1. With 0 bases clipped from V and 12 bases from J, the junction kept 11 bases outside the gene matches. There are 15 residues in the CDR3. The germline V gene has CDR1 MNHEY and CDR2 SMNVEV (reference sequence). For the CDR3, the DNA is TGTGCCAGCAGTTTATCTGGGACAGTTGGGATTCGCCAGCATTTT. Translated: CASSLSGTVGIRQHF.

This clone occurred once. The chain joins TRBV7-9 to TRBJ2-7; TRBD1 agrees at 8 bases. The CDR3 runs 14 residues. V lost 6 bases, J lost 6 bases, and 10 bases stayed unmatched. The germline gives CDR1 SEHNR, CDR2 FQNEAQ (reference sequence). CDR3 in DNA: TGTGCCAGCAGGGGCGACAGGGGATCTAGCGAGCAGTACTTC. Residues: CASRGDRGSSEQYF.

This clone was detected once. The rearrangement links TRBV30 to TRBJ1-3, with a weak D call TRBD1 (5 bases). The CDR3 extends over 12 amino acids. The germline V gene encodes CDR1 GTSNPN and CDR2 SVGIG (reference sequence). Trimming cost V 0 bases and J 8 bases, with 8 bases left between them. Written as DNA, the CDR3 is TGTGCCTGGAGTGTAGGGGCTGACACCATATATTTT. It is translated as CAWSVGADTIYF.

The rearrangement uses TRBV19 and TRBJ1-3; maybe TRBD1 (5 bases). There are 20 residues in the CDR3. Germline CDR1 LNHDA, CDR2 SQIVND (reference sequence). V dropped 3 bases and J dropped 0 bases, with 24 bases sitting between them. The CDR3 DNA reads TGTGCCAGTAGTATCAGGATCCCCACCGACAGCCCGAGCTCTGGAAACACCATATATTTT. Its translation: CASSIRIPTDSPSSGNTIYF.

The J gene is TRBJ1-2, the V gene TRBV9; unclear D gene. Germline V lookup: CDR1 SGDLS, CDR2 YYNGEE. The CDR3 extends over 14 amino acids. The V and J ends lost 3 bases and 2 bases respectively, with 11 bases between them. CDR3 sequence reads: CASSGFDGNYGYTF. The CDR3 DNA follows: TGTGCCAGCAGCGGATTCGACGGGAACTATGGCTACACCTTC.

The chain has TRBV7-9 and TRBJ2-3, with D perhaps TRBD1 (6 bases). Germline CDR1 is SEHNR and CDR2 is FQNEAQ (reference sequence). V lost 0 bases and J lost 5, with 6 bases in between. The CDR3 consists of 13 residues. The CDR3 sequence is CASSLAGGDTQYF. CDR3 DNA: TGTGCCAGCAGCTTAGCAGGGGGAGATACGCAGTATTTT.

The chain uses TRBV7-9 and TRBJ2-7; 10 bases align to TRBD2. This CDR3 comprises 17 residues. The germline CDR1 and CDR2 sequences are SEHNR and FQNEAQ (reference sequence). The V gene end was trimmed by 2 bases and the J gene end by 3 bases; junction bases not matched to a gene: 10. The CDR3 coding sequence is TGTGCCAGCAGCTTAAGCCCTCTAGCGGGGGCGATCTACGAGCAGTACTTC. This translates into CASSLSPLAGAIYEQYF. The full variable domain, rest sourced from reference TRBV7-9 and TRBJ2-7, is DTGVSQNPRHKITKRGQNVTFRCDPISEHNRLYWYRQTLGQGPEFLTYFQNEAQLEKSRLLSDRFSAERPKGSFSTLEIQRTEQGDSAMYLCASSLSPLAGAIYEQYFGPGTRLTVT.